These 10 T cell receptor beta chains came from one sample sequenced in a study of shared clonotypes between healthy human individuals. Assay used: immunoSEQ multiplex PCR; TCRdb lists only in-frame clones, some missing. The sample has roughly 1,000,000 clones; roughly 74% are singletons. Sequenced sample: memory CD4+ T cells from PBMCs. As to subset: CD45RA-negative fraction. Receptor source: a man in his late teens or twenties in good health. Some clones in this sample may be carry-over from other donors' samples.

The count of this clone is one. The chain has TRBV7-8 and TRBJ2-2, with 9 bases fitting TRBD2. From germline, CDR1 is SGHVS and CDR2 FQNEAQ. The V gene end was trimmed by 0 bases and the J gene end by 6 bases; junction bases not matched to a gene: 5. The CDR3 runs to 16 residues. CDR3 sequence: CASSLASGSGPGELFF. In DNA form, the CDR3 reads TGTGCCAGCAGCTTAGCTAGCGGGAGTGGGCCCGGGGAGCTGTTTTTT. The variable domain in full, completed from reference TRBV7-8 and TRBJ2-2, reads GAGVSQSPRYKVAKRGQDVALRCDPISGHVSLFWYQQALGQGPEFLTYFQNEAQLDKSGLPSDRFFAERPEGSVSTLKIQRTQQEDSAVYLCASSLASGSGPGELFFGEGSRLTVL.

CDR3 residues: CASSSGANVLTF. CDR3 nucleotides: TGTGCCAGTTCCTCTGGGGCCAACGTCCTGACTTTC. This chain joins TRBV6-1 and TRBJ2-6; no definite D call. V lost 9 bases to trimming and J lost 0 bases, with 3 bases between them. Germline V gene lookup returns CDR1 MNHNS and CDR2 SASEGT. The CDR3 is made up of 12 amino acids.

This rearrangement joins TRBV6-5 to TRBJ1-2; 7 bases are shared with TRBD1. J lost 3 bases, V lost 4 bases, and 8 bases had no gene match. The CDR3 extends over 15 amino acids. CDR1 is MNHEY and CDR2 is SVGAGI in the germline V gene. CDR3 DNA sequence: TGTGCCAGCAGTTCTCCTAGACAGGGTCACTATGGCTACACCTTC. Its protein is CASSSPRQGHYGYTF.

This chain joins TRBV4-3 and TRBJ1-3; maybe TRBD1 (6 bases). Looked up from germline, CDR1 is LGHNA and CDR2 is YSLEER. Trimming took off 1 base at V and 7 bases at J, with 11 bases between the two ends. The CDR3 totals 14 residues. In DNA form, the CDR3 reads TGCGCCAGCAGCCAAGGGACAGTCCGGAACACCATATATTTT. It codes for CASSQGTVRNTIYF.

This chain connects TRBV19 to TRBJ1-4, with D uncertain. V gave up 1 base and J gave up 5 bases, with 11 bases separating them. The CDR3 has 15 residues. Germline CDR1 LNHDA, CDR2 SQIVND (reference sequence). Here the CDR3 reads CASSIGRGPNEKLFF. In DNA, the CDR3 is TGTGCCAGTAGTATAGGGCGAGGGCCCAATGAAAAACTGTTTTTT. Complete variable domain (other parts from reference TRBV19 and TRBJ1-4): DGGITQSPKYLFRKEGQNVTLSCEQNLNHDAMYWYRQDPGQGLRLIYYSQIVNDFQKGDIAEGYSVSREKKESFPLTVTSAQKNPTAFYLCASSIGRGPNEKLFFGSGTQLSVL.

The chain combines TRBV2 with TRBJ2-1; the D gene is possibly TRBD2 (6 bases). Trimming removed 5 bases at V and 14 bases at J, with 13 bases between. The germline V gene has CDR1 SNHLY and CDR2 FYNNEI. CDR3 length: 11 amino acids. The CDR3 protein is CASSPRGREFF. The CDR3 coding sequence is TGTGCCAGCAGTCCGCGGGGCCGTGAGTTCTTC.

This clone was detected only a few times. The genes are TRBV27 and TRBJ2-5; TRBD2 agrees at 9 bases. The length of the CDR3 is 14 residues. Germline V lookup: CDR1 MNHEY, CDR2 SMNVEV (reference sequence). Trimming cost V 6 bases and J 3 bases; bases outside gene matches: 5. CDR3 sequence reads: CASRISGSKETQYF. The CDR3, as DNA: TGTGCCAGCAGAATTAGCGGGAGTAAAGAGACCCAGTACTTC.

The chain couples TRBV21-1 to TRBJ1-1. TRBV21-1 constitutes a pseudogene. CDR3 length: 13 amino acids. The CDR3 spells CASVGEMNTEAFF. For the CDR3, the DNA is TGTGCCAGCGTGGGGGAAATGAACACTGAAGCTTTCTTT.

This clone was picked up one time. Other DNA sequences within the sample encode an identical CDR3. This chain joins TRBV18 and TRBJ2-5; D gene unclear. Germline V gives CDR1 KGHSH, CDR2 LQKENI. The CDR3 loop spans 13 amino acids. The V end lost 3 bases, the J end lost 1 base, and 6 bases lay between the germline ends. For the CDR3, the DNA is TGTGCCAGCTCACCCGCTTTCCAAGAGACCCAGTACTTC. The encoded protein is CASSPAFQETQYF.

This chain joins TRBV7-9 and TRBJ2-4, with a weak D call TRBD2 (6 bases). There are 14 residues in the CDR3. Germline CDR1 reads SEHNR; CDR2 reads FQNEAQ (reference sequence). Between the trimmed V and J ends, which lost 5 bases and 8 bases, there was a span of 16 bases. The CDR3 here is CASSGQTGGDIQYF. The DNA for the CDR3 is TGTGCCAGCAGCGGCCAGACCGGGGGAGACATTCAGTACTTC. Full variable domain (missing parts from reference TRBV7-9 and TRBJ2-4): DTGVSQNPRHKITKRGQNVTFRCDPISEHNRLYWYRQTLGQGPEFLTYFQNEAQLEKSRLLSDRFSAERPKGSFSTLEIQRTEQGDSAMYLCASSGQTGGDIQYFGAGTRLSVL.